Presented here are 4 T cell receptor beta chains from one specimen sequenced in a study of OX40 agonist ivuxolimab in advanced cancers. Sequenced by immunoSEQ multiplex PCR; TCRdb stores in-frame clones only, minus some. The sample carries about 85,000 clones, 80% to 90% recorded once. This specimen was CD4+ or CD8+ T cells sorted from blood, taken in a trial of the OX40 agonist ivuxolimab. The receptor set was obtained from an adult with an advanced solid tumor such as melanoma, head and neck, liver or kidney cancer.

This clone was observed a single time. This sequence joins TRBV10-1 and TRBJ1-1, with D uncertain. The CDR3 contains 13 residues. CDR1 and CDR2 (germline): WNHNN, SYGVQD (reference sequence). V gave up 6 bases and J gave up 1 base, with 9 bases separating them. CDR3 protein: CASSPQRNTEAFF. The CDR3 region has the DNA TGCGCCAGCAGCCCTCAACGGAACACTGAAGCTTTCTTT.

This clone showed up just once. This rearrangement joins TRBV2 to TRBJ2-3; 9 nucleotides line up with TRBD2. Germline CDR1 and CDR2: SNHLY and FYNNEI. The CDR3 sequence is 15 residues long. Trimming removed 10 bases from V and 3 bases from J; junction bases left unmatched: 11. DNA for the CDR3: TGTGCCACCGTTGGAGGAGCGGGGGGTACAGATACGCAGTATTTT. Protein product: CATVGGAGGTDTQYF.

The chain carries TRBV12-5 and TRBJ1-3; 9 bases fit TRBD1. The CDR3 covers 16 residues. Looked up from germline, CDR1 is LGHNT and CDR2 is FRNRAP. The ends lost 6 bases at V and 0 bases at J; junction bases unmatched: 6. The DNA of the CDR3 is TGTGCTAGTGGCCTTGGACAGGGGACCTCTGGAAACACCATATATTTT. This encodes CASGLGQGTSGNTIYF.

J is TRBJ2-7 and V is TRBV21-1; TRBD1, the D gene given by the table, was not confirmed from the DNA. TRBV21-1 is a pseudogene. This CDR3 spans 16 amino acids. The CDR3 is CASTKGVRDILYEQYF. The CDR3 DNA reads as TGTGCCAGCACAAAAGGGGTCCGGGACATCCTCTACGAGCAGTACTTC.